The source of this T cell receptor beta chain is a study of CD8 T cells in Susac syndrome. Sequencing of TCR beta was undertaken in CD8+ and CD4+ T cells derived from blood. It was negative isolation that provided the CD8+ and CD4+ T cells, whereas TEMRA cells were enriched by FACS. Germline lookup yields CDR1 MNHNY and CDR2 SVGAGI (reference sequence). This CDR3 has 13 residues. Trimming removed 4 bases from V and 2 bases from J; junction bases left unmatched: 1. cDNA came from around 0.54 to 1 ug RNA primed by random hexamers. Multiplex PCR with immunoSEQ amplified the TCR beta CDR3 across 54 Vbeta and 13 Jbeta. MiXCR, run by TCRdb on the immunoSEQ multiplex PCR reads, gives a single entry per CDR3 protein. Among about 120,000 distinct CDR3 sequences, around 94% were seen once, and the ten largest hold about 0.098%.

Sample: CD4+ T cells from PBMCs. This chain joins TRBV6-6 and TRBJ2-7; 8 bases are a match to TRBD1. The sequence derives from a human donor in good health. CDR3 residues: CASSLTGAYEQYF. DNA for the CDR3: TGTGCCAGCAGTTTGACAGGGGCCTACGAGCAGTACTTC.